This is a list of T cell receptor beta chains from one sample in a study of blood T cell repertoires in COVID-19. Here immunoSEQ multiplex PCR was the method, and the copy in TCRdb shows in-frame clones only, minus some. Here the sample spans about 190,000 clones, roughly 80% being singletons. Material: peripheral blood. These receptors were obtained from a man aged 55 to 70 with acute or convalescent COVID-19. CDR3s include the opening cysteine and the closing phenylalanine or tryptophan. The order of the fields is D gene, V gene, clone size, J gene, CDR3 protein, CDR3 DNA. D genes are given only for firm matches. Size is stated for part of the rows, as once, few or many counts, or as a class when the clone is expanded.

D: .; V: TRBV6-6; size: .; J: TRBJ1-5; CDR3: CASRNRWEQPQHF; DNA: TGTGCCAGCAGAAACAGGTGGGAACAGCCCCAGCATTTT
D: TRBD1; V: TRBV5-4; size: .; J: TRBJ2-1; CDR3: CASSSTGGNEQFF; DNA: TGTGCCAGCAGCTCGACAGGGGGCAATGAGCAGTTCTTC
D: .; V: TRBV9; size: .; J: TRBJ2-1; CDR3: CASSATSSTANEQFF; DNA: TGTGCCAGCAGCGCAACCTCTAGCACTGCTAATGAGCAGTTCTTC
D: .; V: TRBV11-1; size: .; J: TRBJ1-3; CDR3: CASSSHAGGGGNTIYF; DNA: TGTGCCAGCAGCTCTCACGCCGGGGGAGGAGGAAACACCATATATTTT
D: TRBD2; V: TRBV29-1; size: .; J: TRBJ2-1; CDR3: CSVEGLAGESYNEQFF; DNA: TGCAGCGTTGAGGGACTAGCGGGAGAGTCCTACAATGAGCAGTTCTTC
D: .; V: TRBV28; size: .; J: TRBJ1-5; CDR3: CASTTPGIYSNQPQHF; DNA: TGTGCCAGTACGACACCCGGCATTTATAGCAATCAGCCCCAGCATTTT
D: .; V: TRBV11-2; size: few; J: TRBJ2-7; CDR3: CASSLYQAGQKYEQYF; DNA: TGTGCCAGCAGCTTATATCAGGCGGGACAGAAATACGAGCAGTACTTC
D: .; V: TRBV2; size: .; J: TRBJ1-5; CDR3: CASSLTDLNQPQHF; DNA: TGTGCCAGCAGCCTCACAGACCTCAATCAGCCCCAGCATTTT
D: .; V: TRBV6-5; size: .; J: TRBJ2-3; CDR3: CASRLLDTQYF; DNA: TGTGCCAGCAGATTACTCGATACGCAGTATTTT
D: .; V: TRBV4-3; size: .; J: TRBJ1-4; CDR3: CASSSGGGVTANEKLFF; DNA: TGCGCCAGCAGCTCCGGGGGGGGCGTGACAGCTAATGAAAAACTGTTTTTT
D: .; V: TRBV4-1; size: .; J: TRBJ1-5; CDR3: CASSQEGQGRQPQHF; DNA: TGCGCCAGCAGCCAAGAAGGGCAGGGGCGTCAGCCCCAGCATTTT
D: .; V: TRBV10-3; size: .; J: TRBJ1-5; CDR3: CAISGAGRGNQPQHF; DNA: TGTGCCATCAGTGGGGCAGGGAGGGGCAATCAGCCCCAGCATTTT
D: .; V: TRBV4-1; size: few; J: TRBJ2-2; CDR3: CASSQEFTLPGELFF; DNA: TGCGCCAGCAGCCAAGAGTTCACTTTGCCCGGGGAGCTGTTTTTT
D: TRBD1; V: TRBV20-1; size: .; J: TRBJ2-3; CDR3: CSASPGGSRDTQYF; DNA: TGCAGTGCTAGTCCAGGGGGAAGTAGAGATACGCAGTATTTT
D: .; V: TRBV2; size: .; J: TRBJ1-5; CDR3: CASNRAGSQPQHF; DNA: TGTGCCAGCAACAGGGCAGGGAGTCAGCCCCAGCATTTT
D: TRBD2; V: TRBV19; size: .; J: TRBJ2-7; CDR3: CASSMGSGGALDEQYF; DNA: TGTGCCAGTAGTATGGGGAGCGGGGGGGCCCTGGACGAGCAGTACTTC
D: TRBD2; V: TRBV5-5; size: .; J: TRBJ2-1; CDR3: CASSRSLAELGNEQFF; DNA: TGTGCCAGCAGTCGCTCACTAGCGGAGCTAGGTAATGAGCAGTTCTTC
D: TRBD1; V: TRBV28; size: once; J: TRBJ1-5; CDR3: CASSPKYGQGSNQPQHF; DNA: TGTGCCAGCAGTCCTAAATATGGACAGGGTAGCAATCAGCCCCAGCATTTT
D: .; V: TRBV19; size: .; J: TRBJ2-7; CDR3: CASSPTGTYEQYF; DNA: TGTGCCAGTAGCCCGACAGGTACCTACGAGCAGTACTTC
D: TRBD1; V: TRBV18; size: .; J: TRBJ2-7; CDR3: CASSPPGTGIKEQYF; DNA: TGTGCCAGCTCACCCCCCGGGACAGGGATTAAAGAGCAGTACTTC
D: .; V: TRBV4-1; size: .; J: TRBJ1-5; CDR3: CASSQSIGSGLQPQHF; DNA: TGCGCCAGCAGCCAAAGTATCGGTTCGGGTCTCCAGCCCCAGCATTTT
D: TRBD1; V: TRBV29-1; size: .; J: TRBJ2-5; CDR3: CSVEGGTGEAETQYF; DNA: TGCAGCGTTGAAGGTGGGACAGGGGAGGCGGAGACCCAGTACTTC
D: TRBD2; V: TRBV5-1; size: .; J: TRBJ2-3; CDR3: CASSFIAGIYTDTQYF; DNA: TGCGCCAGCAGCTTCATAGCGGGAATTTACACAGATACGCAGTATTTT
D: TRBD2; V: TRBV28; size: .; J: TRBJ2-1; CDR3: CASRSGTSSYNEQFF; DNA: TGTGCCAGCAGGTCCGGGACTAGCTCCTACAATGAGCAGTTCTTC
D: .; V: TRBV19; size: .; J: TRBJ1-6; CDR3: CAAGVYYSPLHF; DNA: TGTGCAGCAGGGGTTTATTATTCACCCCTCCACTTT
D: .; V: TRBV5-4; size: .; J: TRBJ1-2; CDR3: CASSLDPQGLNGYTF; DNA: TGTGCCAGCAGCTTGGATCCCCAGGGGTTGAATGGCTACACCTTC
D: TRBD2; V: TRBV5-1; size: once; J: TRBJ2-3; CDR3: CASSLAGLKDTQYF; DNA: TGCGCCAGCAGCCTAGCGGGTTTGAAAGATACGCAGTATTTT
D: .; V: TRBV28; size: .; J: TRBJ2-7; CDR3: CASSLWDTTYEEQYF; DNA: TGTGCCAGCAGTTTATGGGACACCACCTACGAGGAGCAGTACTTC
D: .; V: TRBV3-1/TRBV3-2; size: once; J: TRBJ1-3; CDR3: CASSQSYRGNTIYF; DNA: TGTGCCAGCAGCCAAAGTTACCGGGGAAACACCATATATTTT
D: .; V: TRBV9; size: .; J: TRBJ1-1; CDR3: CASSPISWQKAFF; DNA: TGTGCCAGCAGCCCCATCTCCTGGCAGAAAGCTTTCTTT
D: TRBD1; V: TRBV7-9; size: .; J: TRBJ1-2; CDR3: CASSSSGTGYGYTF; DNA: TGTGCCAGCAGCTCATCCGGGACAGGGTATGGCTACACCTTC
D: .; V: TRBV11-2; size: .; J: TRBJ2-1; CDR3: CASSLRGRERDEQFF; DNA: TGTGCCAGCAGCTTGAGAGGGCGGGAAAGGGATGAGCAGTTCTTC
D: .; V: TRBV19; size: .; J: TRBJ2-3; CDR3: CASSITRDTQYF; DNA: TGTGCCAGTAGTATCACTAGGGATACGCAGTATTTT
D: TRBD1; V: TRBV15; size: once; J: TRBJ1-6; CDR3: CATSRGDSGSPLHF; DNA: TGTGCCACCAGCAGGGGGGACAGCGGTTCACCCCTCCACTTT
D: TRBD1; V: TRBV7-2; size: .; J: TRBJ2-1; CDR3: CASSSLGRDRGANEQFF; DNA: TGTGCCAGCAGCTCCCTGGGGCGGGACAGGGGGGCCAATGAGCAGTTCTTC
D: .; V: TRBV2; size: .; J: TRBJ1-1; CDR3: CASSEYGGLHTEAFF; DNA: TGTGCCAGCAGTGAGTATGGGGGGTTACACACTGAAGCTTTCTTT
D: .; V: TRBV5-4; size: .; J: TRBJ2-5; CDR3: CASSRERGETQYF; DNA: TGTGCCAGCAGCCGCGAAAGGGGAGAGACCCAGTACTTC
D: .; V: TRBV6-5; size: few; J: TRBJ2-7; CDR3: CASSYYRAYEQYF; DNA: TGTGCCAGCAGTTACTACAGGGCCTACGAGCAGTACTTC
D: .; V: TRBV6-5; size: few; J: TRBJ1-1; CDR3: CASSPPHRLSEAFF; DNA: TGTGCCAGCAGTCCCCCCCACAGGCTCTCTGAAGCTTTCTTT
D: TRBD1; V: TRBV7-3; size: .; J: TRBJ2-1; CDR3: CASSFGTGGYEQFF; DNA: TGTGCCAGCAGCTTCGGAACAGGGGGATATGAGCAGTTCTTC
D: .; V: TRBV3-1/TRBV3-2; size: .; J: TRBJ1-6; CDR3: CASSQGGRLVHF; DNA: TGTGCCAGCAGCCAAGGCGGCAGACTAGTCCACTTT